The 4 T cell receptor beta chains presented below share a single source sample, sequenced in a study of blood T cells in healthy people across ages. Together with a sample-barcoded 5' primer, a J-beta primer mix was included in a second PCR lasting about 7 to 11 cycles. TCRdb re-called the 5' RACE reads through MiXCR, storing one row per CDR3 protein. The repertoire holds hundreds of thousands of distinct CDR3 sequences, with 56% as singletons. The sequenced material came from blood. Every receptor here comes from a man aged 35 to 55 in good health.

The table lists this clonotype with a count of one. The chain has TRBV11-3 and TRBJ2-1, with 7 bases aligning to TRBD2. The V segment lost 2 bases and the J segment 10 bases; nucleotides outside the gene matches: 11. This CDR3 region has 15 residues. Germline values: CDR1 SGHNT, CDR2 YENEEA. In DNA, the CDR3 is TGTGCCAGCAGCTTAATAGGCGGGAGTCTTAACGAGCAGTTCTTC. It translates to CASSLIGGSLNEQFF.

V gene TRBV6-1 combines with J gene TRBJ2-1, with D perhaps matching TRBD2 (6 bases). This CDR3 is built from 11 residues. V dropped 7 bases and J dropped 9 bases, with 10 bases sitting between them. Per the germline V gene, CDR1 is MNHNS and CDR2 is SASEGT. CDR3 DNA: TGTGCCAGCAACCGCGGGGCTGAGCAGTTCTTC. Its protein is CASNRGAEQFF.

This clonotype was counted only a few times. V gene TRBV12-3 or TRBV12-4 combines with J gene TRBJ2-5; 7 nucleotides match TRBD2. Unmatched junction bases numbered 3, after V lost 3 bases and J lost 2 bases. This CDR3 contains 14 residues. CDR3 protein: CASSFGGGQETQYF. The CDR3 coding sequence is TGTGCCAGCAGTTTCGGCGGGGGTCAAGAGACCCAGTACTTC.

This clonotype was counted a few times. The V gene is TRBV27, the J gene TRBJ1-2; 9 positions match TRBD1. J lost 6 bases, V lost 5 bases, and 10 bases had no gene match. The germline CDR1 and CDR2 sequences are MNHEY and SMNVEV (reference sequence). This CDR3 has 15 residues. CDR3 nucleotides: TGTGCCAGCAGTGTCACAGGGGGCGCTGGGAATGGCTACACCTTC. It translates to CASSVTGGAGNGYTF.